Below, 14 T cell receptor beta chains from the same sample are listed, as sequenced in a study of patients and donors after allogeneic stem cell transplantation. TCRdb processed the RT-PCR reads anew with MiXCR; each CDR3 protein has one entry. The sample gives fewer than 250,000 distinct CDR3 sequences, 13% to 15% of which show up once; about 9.9% is in the top ten. Sequences were obtained from blood, either unsorted or a sorted T cell fraction (not recorded which). The receptors here all came from a human donor who was either an allogeneic HSCT recipient or a stem cell or donor lymphocyte infusion donor (not recorded which). It is not recorded whose cells these are; they may come from a transplant donor.

This clonotype was recorded many times. The chain is built from TRBV29-1 and TRBJ1-1, with 7 bases that match TRBD1. The CDR3 is 12 amino acids. J lost 4 bases, V lost 6 bases, and 5 bases had no gene match. CDR1 and CDR2 (germline): SQVTM, ANQGSEA. The CDR3 sequence: CSVNRGGTEAFF. In nucleotides, the CDR3 is TGCAGCGTAAACAGGGGCGGCACTGAAGCTTTCTTT. The whole variable domain, remainder taken from reference TRBV29-1 and TRBJ1-1, is SAVISQKPSRDICQRGTSLTIQCQVDSQVTMMFWYRQQPGQSLTLIATANQGSEATYESGFVIDKFPISRPNLTFSTLTVSNMSPEDSSIYLCSVNRGGTEAFFGQGTRLTVV.

The CDR3 nucleotides are TGCAGTGTGCGGACTAGCGGGCCCCAAGAGACCCAGTACTTC. Its protein product is CSVRTSGPQETQYF. V gene TRBV20-1 combines with J gene TRBJ2-5; 11 positions agree with TRBD2. The CDR3 totals 14 residues. V shed 7 bases, J shed 1 base, and the junction held 5 bases outside the gene matches. Germline CDR1 is DFQATT and CDR2 is SNEGSKA (reference sequence).

V gene TRBV6-1 combines with J gene TRBJ2-5; TRBD1 is a possible D gene (7 bases). Looked up from germline, CDR1 is MNHNS and CDR2 is SASEGT. The V end lost 6 bases, the J end lost 3 bases, and 11 bases lay between the germline ends. CDR3 length equals 13 residues. CDR3 sequence (DNA): TGTGCCAGCAGAGGGGGGACAGAAGAGACCCAGTACTTC. It yields the protein CASRGGTEETQYF.

The rearrangement joins TRBV5-1 to TRBJ2-1; D may be TRBD2 (5 bases). Trimming stripped 5 bases from V and 0 bases from J, with 12 bases between. CDR3 size: 15 residues. Germline V lookup: CDR1 SGHRS, CDR2 YFSETQ. The CDR3 reads CASSVRATSYNEQFF. The CDR3 DNA follows: TGCGCCAGCAGTGTGCGGGCGACCTCCTACAATGAGCAGTTCTTC.

This clonotype was seen only a few times. The J gene is TRBJ2-1, the V gene TRBV20-1; D might be TRBD1 (6 bases). The V gene's germline CDR1 is DFQATT and CDR2 SNEGSKA (reference sequence). This CDR3 is 14 amino acids long. V lost 3 bases and J lost 4, with 13 bases in between. DNA of the CDR3: TGCAGTGCTAGCCCAGGGGCCTCATACAATGAGCAGTTCTTC. Translating it yields CSASPGASYNEQFF.

The rearrangement links TRBV9 to TRBJ1-2, with 7 nucleotides matching TRBD1. Trimming removed 4 bases from V and 4 bases from J; junction bases left unmatched: 4. The CDR3 contains 13 residues. CDR1 is SGDLS, CDR2 YYNGEE, per germline. The CDR3 loop is CASSPTGVYGYTF. CDR3 nucleotides: TGTGCCAGCAGCCCAACAGGGGTCTATGGCTACACCTTC.

This chain connects TRBV19 to TRBJ2-1, with TRBD1 as a possible D gene (5 bases). There are 13 residues in the CDR3. V gave up 8 bases and J gave up 0 bases, with 8 bases separating them. CDR1 and CDR2 (germline): LNHDA, SQIVND (reference sequence). The CDR3 loop reads CASRQSSYNEQFF. DNA of the CDR3: TGTGCCAGTCGACAGAGCTCCTACAATGAGCAGTTCTTC.

This clonotype was seen a handful of times. The chain joins TRBV18 to TRBJ2-3, with no clear D. The V and J ends lost 5 bases and 6 bases respectively, with 12 bases between them. CDR1 is KGHSH and CDR2 is LQKENI in the germline V gene. This CDR3 has 13 amino acids. As DNA, the CDR3 is TGTGCCAGCTCATCAAGAACCGGGGATACGCAGTATTTT. Amino acid sequence: CASSSRTGDTQYF.

Ten or more counts support this clonotype. V and J are TRBV19 and TRBJ1-2; possible D gene TRBD1, 5 bases. The CDR3 loop spans 15 amino acids. V was shortened by 3 bases and J by 0 bases, with 11 bases between the two germline ends. CDR1 is LNHDA and CDR2 is SQIVND in the germline V gene (reference sequence). The CDR3 protein is CASSIPGRANYGYTF. For the CDR3, the DNA is TGTGCCAGTAGTATTCCCGGCAGGGCTAACTATGGCTACACCTTC.

This clonotype turned up a few times. This chain links TRBV15 with TRBJ1-4; 10 positions match TRBD1. CDR3 length equals 19 residues. The trim removed 1 base at V and 5 bases at J, leaving 13 bases unmatched. CDR1 LNHNV and CDR2 YYDKDF come from the germline V gene (reference sequence). CDR3 nucleotide sequence: TGTGCCACCAGCAGAGGATCGCCGGGACAGGGGCCCGGAAATGAAAAACTGTTTTTT. This codes for CATSRGSPGQGPGNEKLFF. Based on the CDR3 plus reference TRBV15 and TRBJ1-4, the full variable domain is DAMVIQNPRYQVTQFGKPVTLSCSQTLNHNVMYWYQQKSSQAPKLLFHYYDKDFNNEADTPDNFQSRRPNTSFCFLDIRSPGLGDTAMYLCATSRGSPGQGPGNEKLFFGSGTQLSVL.

This clonotype was counted only a few times. The chain has TRBV4-2 and TRBJ2-7; 12 nucleotides line up with TRBD2. V lost 0 bases to trimming and J lost 3 bases; unmatched junction nucleotides: 12. Germline V CDR1 and CDR2: LGHNA, YNFKEQ. The CDR3 covers 19 residues. The CDR3 sequence is CASSQDLTGTSGFYYEQYF. DNA for the CDR3: TGTGCCAGCAGCCAAGATCTTACCGGGACTAGCGGGTTTTACTACGAGCAGTACTTC.

V gene TRBV6-1 combines with J gene TRBJ2-2; D is uncertain. The germline V and J ends were trimmed by 6 bases and 4 bases, with 12 bases remaining between them. The CDR3 runs 14 residues. Looked up from germline, CDR1 is MNHNS and CDR2 is SASEGT. The CDR3 is CASSLIQSTGELFF. CDR3 bases: TGTGCCAGCAGCCTGATTCAGAGCACCGGGGAGCTGTTTTTT.

The chain links TRBV3-1 to TRBJ2-5; 7 nucleotides line up with TRBD2. The CDR3 is 15 residues long. Germline lookup yields CDR1 LGHDT and CDR2 YNNKEL (reference sequence). The V segment lost 3 bases and the J segment 6 bases; nucleotides outside the gene matches: 10. CDR3 protein: CASSHPGGRWQTQYF. CDR3 coding DNA: TGTGCCAGCAGCCACCCGGGGGGACGCTGGCAGACCCAGTACTTC.

This clonotype was counted between two and nine times. This chain links TRBV5-1 with TRBJ2-5, with 11 nucleotides matching TRBD2. V was pared by 5 bases and J by 3 bases, with 3 bases of the junction left unmatched. Per the germline V gene, CDR1 is SGHRS and CDR2 is YFSETQ. CDR3 size: 14 residues. The CDR3 region is CASSLAGGEETQYF. For the CDR3, the DNA is TGCGCCAGCAGTCTAGCGGGGGGCGAAGAGACCCAGTACTTC.